A selection of T cell receptor beta chains follows, all from one sample in a study of shared clonotypes between healthy human individuals. Method: immunoSEQ multiplex PCR; TCRdb's copy keeps in-frame clones and lacks some. This sample has 550,000 to 600,000 clones, with 98% found just once. The sequenced material came from naive CD8+ T cells sorted from blood. The receptors originated from a man aged 30-40 years in good health. Both conserved end residues are part of each CDR3. The D gene is left open where the match is weak. A clone size is listed for some rows: how often the clone was seen (once, few, many), or a class if it is expanded.

TRBD2	TRBV7-9	NA	TRBJ2-1	15	TGTGCCAGCATCCGACTCTGGCGGGGGAGCAATGAGCAGTTCTTC	CASIRLWRGSNEQFF
TRBD2	TRBV11-2	NA	TRBJ2-5	15	TGTGCCAGCAGCACAGGACTAGCTGGAGAAGAGACCCAGTACTTC	CASSTGLAGEETQYF
NA	TRBV29-1	NA	TRBJ2-7	13	TGCAGCGTTGAAGATGGGAGCGGCTACGAGCAGTACTTC	CSVEDGSGYEQYF
NA	TRBV7-8	NA	TRBJ2-1	15	TGTGCCAGCAACGATCCAGCCAGCTCCTACAATGAGCAGTTCTTC	CASNDPASSYNEQFF
TRBD1	TRBV11-2	NA	TRBJ2-7	16	TGTGCCAGCAGCCCACTACAGGACAGGGGGCCCCACGAGCAGTACTTC	CASSPLQDRGPHEQYF
NA	TRBV4-1	NA	TRBJ2-7	14	TGCGCCAGCAGCCAAGAACCGAGCACCTACGAGCAGTACTTC	CASSQEPSTYEQYF
NA	TRBV5-1	NA	TRBJ2-3	12	TGCGCCAGCAGCGAGCGTACAGATACGCAGTATTTT	CASSERTDTQYF
NA	TRBV27	NA	TRBJ1-1	13	TGTGCCAGCAGTTTATTCCGGAACACTGAAGCTTTCTTT	CASSLFRNTEAFF
NA	TRBV5-1	once	TRBJ2-7	12	TGCGCCAGCATCGGGGGAGAGCGCGAGCAGTACTTC	CASIGGEREQYF
NA	TRBV7-6	NA	TRBJ2-7	15	TGTGCCAGCAGCTTAGGTCCGGGACTGACCTACGAGCAGTACTTC	CASSLGPGLTYEQYF
NA	TRBV6-5	NA	TRBJ2-3	15	TGTGCCAGCAGTTACAATGTCGGTAGCACAGATACGCAGTATTTT	CASSYNVGSTDTQYF